The 27 T cell receptor beta chains given below trace back to one sample, sequenced in a study of chemoradiotherapy in HPV16-positive cancers. The table came from immunoSEQ multiplex PCR; TCRdb's copy has only in-frame clones and leaves some out. This sample has around 68,000 clones, with around nine tenths found just once. The sample here was blood, taken from a patient who underwent chemoradiotherapy. The source is a human donor with HPV-associated anogenital cancer.

The chain joins TRBV11-1 to TRBJ2-2; tentative D call: TRBD1 (6 bases). Germline V gene data show CDR1 as SGHAT and CDR2 as FQDESV (reference sequence). The V end lost 5 bases, the J end lost 10 bases, and 17 bases lay between the germline ends. The CDR3 sequence is 14 residues long. This CDR3 reads CASSPRGLGAELFF. CDR3 in DNA: TGTGCCAGCAGCCCCAGGGGCCTGGGAGCGGAGCTGTTTTTT.

The V call is TRBV2, the J call TRBJ2-2; D is possibly TRBD1 or TRBD2 (5 bases each). The germline V gene has CDR1 SNHLY and CDR2 FYNNEI. The CDR3 has 13 amino acids. The V and J ends lost 10 bases and 2 bases respectively, with 11 bases between them. CDR3 amino acids: CANRDVNTGELFF. DNA for the CDR3: TGTGCCAATCGGGACGTCAACACCGGGGAGCTGTTTTTT.

This clone was recorded only once. The J gene is TRBJ2-1, the V gene TRBV7-6; D is possibly TRBD1 (6 bases). Germline CDR1 is SGHVS and CDR2 is FNYEAQ. V was cut by 0 bases and J by 2 bases, with 17 bases left in between. CDR3 length equals 18 residues. The CDR3: CASSLAQGDRTAYNEQFF. The CDR3 bases are TGTGCCAGCAGCTTAGCGCAGGGAGACAGGACTGCCTACAATGAGCAGTTCTTC.

This chain links TRBV28 with TRBJ2-6; D remains unclear. The CDR3 runs 16 residues. Germline lookup yields CDR1 MDHEN and CDR2 SYDVKM. Trimming removed 5 bases at V and 0 bases at J, with 11 bases between. CDR3: CASSPSRYSGANVLTF. The CDR3 nucleotides read TGTGCCAGCAGTCCGTCAAGGTACTCTGGGGCCAACGTCCTGACTTTC.

The CDR3 loop is CASSLSRAYEQYF. Here the CDR3 DNA reads TGTGCCAGCAGTCTCAGCCGGGCCTACGAGCAGTACTTC. This chain joins TRBV27 and TRBJ2-7, with D hard to call. V was pared by 5 bases and J by 2 bases, with 10 bases between. CDR3 length: 13 residues. Per germline, CDR1 MNHEY and CDR2 SMNVEV (reference sequence).

The chain recombines TRBV28 with TRBJ1-4; TRBD1 is a possible D gene (5 bases). The germline gives CDR1 MDHEN, CDR2 SYDVKM. Trimming removed 2 bases at V and 8 bases at J, with 9 bases between. The CDR3 has 13 amino acids. This CDR3 is CASSLIGTEKLFF. CDR3 sequence (DNA): TGTGCCAGCAGTTTAATCGGGACGGAAAAACTGTTTTTT.

The chain recombines TRBV2 with TRBJ1-1, with 10 nucleotides matching TRBD1. Germline V CDR1 and CDR2: SNHLY, FYNNEI. This CDR3 has 15 amino acids. The ends lost 0 bases at V and 11 bases at J; junction bases unmatched: 9. The CDR3 is CASSEAPTGGLGAFF. Written as DNA, the CDR3 is TGTGCCAGCAGTGAAGCCCCGACAGGGGGCTTGGGTGCTTTCTTT.

The CDR3 reads CASSLIPSGRAGETQYF. The CDR3, as DNA: TGTGCCAGCAGCTTAATACCTAGCGGGAGGGCCGGAGAGACCCAGTACTTC. The rearrangement joins TRBV7-2 to TRBJ2-5; 12 bases map to TRBD2. Per germline, CDR1 SGHTA and CDR2 FQGNSA. V trimming: 2 bases; J trimming: 4 bases; junction bases outside the gene matches: 8. There are 17 residues in the CDR3.

The V call is TRBV28, the J call TRBJ1-4, with D maybe TRBD1 (6 bases). The CDR3 spans 15 residues. The ends were cut back, 3 bases at V and 10 bases at J, with 18 bases in the middle. Germline values: CDR1 MDHEN, CDR2 SYDVKM. The CDR3 loop is CASSFWGRGGGKLFF. CDR3 nucleotides: TGTGCCAGCAGTTTCTGGGGCCGGGGAGGGGGAAAACTGTTTTTT. Using reference TRBV28 and TRBJ1-4 for the parts outside the CDR3, the full variable domain is DVKVTQSSRYLVKRTGEKVFLECVQDMDHENMFWYRQDPGLGLRLIYFSYDVKMKEKGDIPEGYSVSREKKERFSLILESASTNQTSMYLCASSFWGRGGGKLFFGSGTQLSVL.

The chain joins TRBV28 to TRBJ1-4; perhaps TRBD1 as D (6 bases). The germline CDR1 and CDR2 sequences are MDHEN and SYDVKM. V lost 3 bases, J lost 4 bases, and 12 bases lay in between. This CDR3 region has 15 residues. The DNA for the CDR3 is TGTGCCAGCAGTTTCCGGACAGATGGTAATGAAAAACTGTTTTTT. Translation: CASSFRTDGNEKLFF.

The chain links TRBV14 to TRBJ1-4; D perhaps matches TRBD1 (5 bases). V dropped 5 bases and J dropped 12 bases, with 13 bases sitting between them. Per germline, CDR1 SGHDN and CDR2 FVKESK. The CDR3 has 12 amino acids. Here the CDR3 reads CASSAHRGELFF. CDR3 DNA sequence: TGTGCCAGCAGCGCCCACCGAGGGGAACTGTTTTTT.

This clone has just a few counts. This rearrangement joins TRBV7-3 to TRBJ2-5; TRBD2 matches at 7 bases. Germline V CDR1 and CDR2: SGHTA, FQGTGA. This CDR3 has 13 residues. J lost 4 bases, V lost 4 bases, and 3 bases had no gene match. The CDR3 nucleotides read TGTGCCAGCAGCTATCGACTAGCAGAGACCCAGTACTTC. Protein product: CASSYRLAETQYF.

The chain carries TRBV28 and TRBJ2-7; the match to TRBD1 covers 9 bases. CDR1 MDHEN and CDR2 SYDVKM come from the germline V gene. This CDR3 is 15 amino acids long. The trim removed 4 bases at V and 4 bases at J, leaving 8 bases unmatched. For the CDR3, the DNA is TGTGCCAGCAGTTCCGGGACAGGGATGCGGTACGAGCAGTACTTC. Its protein is CASSSGTGMRYEQYF.

The chain joins TRBV28 to TRBJ2-7, with 16 bases that match TRBD2. Germline trimming cut 6 bases from V and 4 bases from J; bases unmatched to any gene: 6. The CDR3 has 16 amino acids. Germline CDR1 reads MDHEN; CDR2 reads SYDVKM. CDR3 coding DNA: TGTGCCAGCAGATATACGGGACTAGCGGGAGGGTACGAGCAGTACTTC. Its translation is CASRYTGLAGGYEQYF.

This rearrangement joins TRBV19 to TRBJ2-7; D not resolved. The germline CDR1 and CDR2 sequences are LNHDA and SQIVND (reference sequence). The CDR3 runs to 15 residues. Trimming removed 1 base at V and 1 base at J, with 11 bases between. The CDR3 sequence: CASSIGWQTSYEQYF. CDR3 DNA sequence: TGTGCCAGTAGTATAGGTTGGCAAACTTCCTACGAGCAGTACTTC.

The rearrangement joins TRBV5-8 to TRBJ1-2, with 7 bases lining up with TRBD1. The junction had 7 bases not matched to a gene; V was cut back by 3 bases and J by 2 bases. The CDR3 spans 15 residues. Germline V gives CDR1 SGHTS, CDR2 YDEGEE. In DNA, the CDR3 is TGTGCCAGCAGCTGGAACAGGGGAACAAACTATGGCTACACCTTC. It codes for CASSWNRGTNYGYTF.

The chain joins TRBV10-2 to TRBJ2-3; tentatively, D is TRBD2 (6 bases). This CDR3 contains 15 residues. Germline V gene data show CDR1 as WSHSY and CDR2 as SAAADI. V lost 3 bases and J 2 bases, leaving 12 bases between the germline ends. The CDR3 region is CASSDVGGNTDTQYF. In nucleotides, the CDR3 is TGCGCCAGCAGTGATGTGGGCGGGAACACAGATACGCAGTATTTT.

The chain links TRBV7-2 to TRBJ1-4; 7 positions match TRBD1. The CDR3 contains 14 residues. CDR1 SGHTA and CDR2 FQGNSA come from the germline V gene. V trimming: 4 bases; J trimming: 7 bases; junction bases outside the gene matches: 6. The CDR3 is CASSSQGRGEKLFF. The CDR3 nucleotides are TGTGCCAGCAGCTCACAGGGGCGAGGTGAAAAACTGTTTTTT.

This clone has just one count. V usage is TRBV5-6 and J usage is TRBJ1-2; no definite D call. The CDR3 runs to 14 residues. V dropped 4 bases and J dropped 0 bases, with 10 bases sitting between them. Germline V gene data show CDR1 as SGHDT and CDR2 as YYEEEE. The CDR3 loop reads CASSLSGSNYGYTF. CDR3 in DNA: TGTGCCAGCAGCCTAAGTGGGTCTAACTATGGCTACACCTTC.

This clone was recorded only once. V is TRBV6-5 and J is TRBJ1-1, with a weak D call TRBD1 (5 bases). The V gene lost 0 bases and the J gene lost 3 bases, with 14 bases spanning the gap. This CDR3 is built from 16 residues. Germline V gene sequence: CDR1 MNHEY, CDR2 SVGAGI. CDR3 loop: CASSYSHKLGDTEAFF. CDR3 DNA: TGTGCCAGCAGTTACTCGCACAAGCTGGGGGACACTGAAGCTTTCTTT.

This chain links TRBV4-1 with TRBJ1-3; 7 nucleotides line up with TRBD1. This CDR3 region has 14 residues. Germline CDR1 reads MGHRA; CDR2 reads YSYEKL. The V and J ends lost 5 bases and 4 bases, in that order; junction bases with no gene match: 5. CDR3 region: CASSIGTAGNTIYF. The DNA for the CDR3 is TGCGCCAGCAGCATCGGGACAGCCGGAAACACCATATATTTT.

The gene calls are TRBV28 and TRBJ2-1; 9 bases fit TRBD2. CDR1 is MDHEN, CDR2 SYDVKM, per germline. This CDR3 region has 14 residues. The trim removed 8 bases at V and 6 bases at J, leaving 8 bases unmatched. This CDR3 is CASVRTSVSNEQFF. The CDR3 DNA reads TGTGCCAGCGTCAGGACTAGCGTAAGCAATGAGCAGTTCTTC.

The chain uses TRBV5-6 and TRBJ2-7; 15 nucleotides align to TRBD2. CDR3 size: 17 residues. Germline loops: CDR1 SGHDT, CDR2 YYEEEE. The V gene end was trimmed by 5 bases and the J gene end by 3 bases; junction bases not matched to a gene: 9. CDR3 sequence reads: CASRGRTSGRDIYEQYF. The CDR3 DNA sequence: TGTGCCAGCAGGGGAAGGACTAGCGGGAGGGATATCTACGAGCAGTACTTC.

This clone was seen only once. The chain links TRBV2 to TRBJ2-7; D remains ambiguous. Trimming shortened V by 2 bases and J by 2 bases, and 10 bases separated the two germline ends. Germline CDR1 reads SNHLY; CDR2 reads FYNNEI. The CDR3 has 14 residues. The CDR3 reads CASSEYGGAYEQYF. The CDR3 nucleotides are TGTGCCAGCAGTGAATATGGCGGAGCCTACGAGCAGTACTTC.

The chain combines TRBV11-3 with TRBJ2-1, with D unclear. The CDR3 covers 15 residues. Germline V gene sequence: CDR1 SGHNT, CDR2 YENEEA. The V end lost 0 bases, the J end lost 1 base, and 7 bases lay between the germline ends. The chain's CDR3 is CASSLDVGSYNEQFF. The CDR3 nucleotides are TGTGCCAGCAGCTTAGATGTAGGATCCTACAATGAGCAGTTCTTC.

The chain carries TRBV4-2 and TRBJ2-3; 12 bases line up with TRBD2. Germline assignment: CDR1 LGHNA and CDR2 YNFKEQ. CDR3 size: 14 residues. Trimming at V came to 8 bases and at J to 2 bases, leaving 2 bases not matched to a gene. CDR3 in DNA: TGTGCCAGCCGGACTAGCGGGGACACAGATACGCAGTATTTT. Translated, it gives CASRTSGDTDTQYF.

This clone was seen only once. The chain employs TRBV2 and TRBJ2-5; D possibly corresponds to TRBD1 (5 bases). This CDR3 is built from 13 residues. Trimming shortened V by 7 bases and J by 1 base, and 10 bases separated the two germline ends. In germline, CDR1 is SNHLY, CDR2 FYNNEI. CDR3 sequence (DNA): TGTGCCAGCAAGGGTGACAGCCAAGAGACCCAGTACTTC. Amino acids: CASKGDSQETQYF.